Listed below are T cell receptor beta chains from one sample, sequenced in a study of T cell repertoires in cytomegalovirus infection. These receptors' targets are unknown. A single record per CDR3 protein comes from TCRdb applying MiXCR to the reads. The repertoire holds approximately 310,000 distinct CDR3 sequences, with 25% as singletons. This sample comprised cultured PBMCs, obtained from culture after CMV antigen stimulation. Source of these receptors: a human donor in good health (CMV status not recorded). Some clones in this sample may be carry-over from other donors' samples. Each CDR3 is given with its conserved first and last residue. D genes are given only for firm matches. Size values are once, few and many counts, or a class for expanded clones, and some rows have none.

CDR3,DNA,V,D,size,J
CASSPGLLSTGELFF,TGTGCCAGCAGTCCGGGACTCTTAAGCACCGGGGAGCTGTTTTTT,TRBV12-3/TRBV12-4,NA,NA,TRBJ2-2
CASSSGQGASYTF,TGTGCCAGCAGCTCCGGACAGGGGGCGAGCTACACCTTC,TRBV7-8,TRBD1,NA,TRBJ1-2
CASSPGVNQPQHF,TGTGCCAGCAGCCCGGGGGTGAATCAGCCCCAGCATTTT,TRBV7-2,NA,many,TRBJ1-5
CASEGQDASSYNEQFF,TGTGCCAGCGAGGGACAGGATGCTAGCTCCTACAATGAGCAGTTCTTC,TRBV6-2/TRBV6-3,TRBD1,NA,TRBJ2-1
CASSFWGDAEEQFF,TGTGCCAGCAGCTTTTGGGGGGACGCGGAAGAGCAGTTCTTC,TRBV7-4,NA,NA,TRBJ2-1
CASSLGTSGRAYNEQFF,TGTGCCAGCAGCTTGGGGACTAGCGGGAGGGCCTACAATGAGCAGTTCTTC,TRBV7-2,TRBD2,many,TRBJ2-1
CASFRLAGSPTSTDTQYF,TGTGCCAGCTTCCGACTAGCGGGTTCGCCCACGAGCACAGATACGCAGTATTTT,TRBV28,TRBD2,NA,TRBJ2-3
CASSPGSLITDTQYF,TGTGCCAGCAGCCCGGGTTCGCTCATCACAGATACGCAGTATTTT,TRBV14,NA,NA,TRBJ2-3
CSAKGGSPGNEQFF,TGCAGTGCTAAAGGGGGGAGTCCCGGGAATGAGCAGTTCTTC,TRBV20-1,NA,few,TRBJ2-1
CASSDRSYGYTF,TGTGCCAGTAGTGACCGGTCCTATGGCTACACCTTC,TRBV19,NA,NA,TRBJ1-2
CASSQLAIKTREQYF,TGTGCCAGCAGCCAACTAGCAATTAAAACCCGCGAGCAGTACTTC,TRBV7-2,NA,many,TRBJ2-7
CASSTGTPVAYEQYF,TGTGCCAGCAGTACCGGGACACCGGTGGCCTACGAGCAGTACTTC,TRBV27,NA,NA,TRBJ2-7
CAISRTEYGYTF,TGTGCCATCAGCCGGACAGAATATGGCTACACCTTC,TRBV10-3,NA,NA,TRBJ1-2
CSVELQSYEQYF,TGCAGCGTTGAACTGCAATCCTACGAGCAGTACTTC,TRBV29-1,NA,few,TRBJ2-7
CASSINRAEAFF,TGTGCCAGTAGTATTAACCGGGCTGAAGCTTTCTTT,TRBV19,NA,NA,TRBJ1-1
CASSERTASSGANVLTF,TGTGCCAGCAGTGAAAGGACAGCAAGCTCTGGGGCCAACGTCCTGACTTTC,TRBV6-1,NA,few,TRBJ2-6
CASSARQAGGFYEQYF,TGCGCCAGCAGCGCACGACAAGCGGGAGGGTTCTACGAGCAGTACTTC,TRBV5-1,TRBD2,NA,TRBJ2-7
CASSSPPGTATYGQYF,TGTGCCAGCAGCTCCCCACCTGGGACGGCGACCTACGGGCAGTACTTC,TRBV7-6,NA,NA,TRBJ2-7
CASSLNTEKLFF,TGTGCCAGCAGCTTAAACACCGAAAAACTGTTTTTT,TRBV7-9,NA,few,TRBJ1-4
CATSRDRGIGSTDTQYF,TGTGCCACCAGCAGAGATCGCGGGATCGGTAGCACAGATACGCAGTATTTT,TRBV15,NA,NA,TRBJ2-3
CSVEALFRQGVNTEAFF,TGCAGCGTTGAAGCCCTTTTCCGCCAGGGGGTGAACACTGAAGCTTTCTTT,TRBV29-1,TRBD1,NA,TRBJ1-1
CAISESAGRTTELFF,TGTGCCATCAGTGAGTCGGCGGGACGGACGACGGAACTGTTTTTT,TRBV10-3,NA,NA,TRBJ1-4
CASSQGSSGANVLTF,TGTGCCAGCAGCCAGGGGTCCTCTGGGGCCAACGTCCTGACTTTC,TRBV12-3/TRBV12-4,NA,few,TRBJ2-6
CASSLAGPATDTQYF,TGTGCCAGCAGCCTAGCGGGGCCCGCCACAGATACGCAGTATTTT,TRBV7-2,TRBD2,many,TRBJ2-3
CASSYSLGKLDNEQFF,TGTGCCAGCAGTTACTCGCTTGGGAAACTCGACAATGAGCAGTTCTTC,TRBV6-6,NA,few,TRBJ2-1
CASSQDPGYEQFF,TGCGCCAGCAGCCAAGACCCAGGGTATGAGCAGTTCTTC,TRBV4-1,NA,NA,TRBJ2-1
CASSYGTSGDNEQFF,TGTGCCAGCAGTTACGGGACTAGCGGCGACAATGAGCAGTTCTTC,TRBV6-2/TRBV6-3,TRBD2,NA,TRBJ2-1
CASSYPQRDPYNEQFF,TGTGCCAGCAGTTACCCCCAGCGGGACCCATACAATGAGCAGTTCTTC,TRBV6-8,TRBD2,NA,TRBJ2-1
CSASIRVSTEAFF,TGCAGTGCTAGTATCAGGGTTTCCACTGAAGCTTTCTTT,TRBV20-1,NA,NA,TRBJ1-1
CASGEGVTDTQYF,TGTGCCAGCGGGGAGGGTGTGACAGATACGCAGTATTTT,TRBV28,TRBD2,NA,TRBJ2-3
CASSGGGATLYGYTF,TGTGCCAGCAGCGGGGGGGGGGCAACCCTTTATGGCTACACCTTC,TRBV12-3/TRBV12-4,NA,NA,TRBJ1-2
CSARSSVNDIQYF,TGCAGTGCTAGAAGTAGCGTGAATGACATTCAGTACTTC,TRBV20-1,NA,NA,TRBJ2-4
CASSFEGGYTEAFF,TGTGCCAGTAGTTTCGAGGGGGGTTACACTGAAGCTTTCTTT,TRBV19,NA,NA,TRBJ1-1
CATSRQGGTEAFF,TGTGCCACCAGTAGACAGGGCGGCACTGAAGCTTTCTTT,TRBV6-1,TRBD1,few,TRBJ1-1
CATEVGVAEAFF,TGTGCCACCGAGGTGGGGGTTGCTGAAGCTTTCTTT,TRBV28,NA,NA,TRBJ1-1
CASVSGGLAGTYNEQFF,TGTGCCAGCGTCTCGGGGGGACTAGCGGGGACCTACAATGAGCAGTTCTTC,TRBV10-3,TRBD2,NA,TRBJ2-1
CASSPAAGGEQFF,TGTGCCAGCAGTCCCGCGGCGGGAGGTGAGCAGTTCTTC,TRBV6-2/TRBV6-3,TRBD2,NA,TRBJ2-1
CASSLEWVEQYF,TGTGCCAGCAGCTTAGAATGGGTTGAGCAGTACTTC,TRBV7-2,NA,many,TRBJ2-7
CASRPTSGSTTDTQYF,TGTGCCAGCAGGCCTACTAGCGGGAGTACGACAGATACGCAGTATTTT,TRBV6-1,TRBD2,few,TRBJ2-3
CASSSLGRITYNEQFF,TGTGCCAGCAGCTCATTGGGGCGGATCACCTACAATGAGCAGTTCTTC,TRBV11-2,NA,NA,TRBJ2-1
CASSFKAGGQPQHF,TGTGCCAGCAGTTTTAAGGCAGGGGGGCAGCCCCAGCATTTT,TRBV6-1,TRBD1,few,TRBJ1-5
CASSQDPHEQFF,TGCGCCAGCAGCCAAGACCCTCATGAGCAGTTCTTC,TRBV4-1,NA,few,TRBJ2-1
CSVRHRTGGVLHF,TGCAGCGTCCGCCATAGGACAGGGGGCGTCCTCCACTTT,TRBV29-1,TRBD1,NA,TRBJ1-6